This TCR beta chain was profiled in a study of T cell responses to AZD1222 COVID-19 vaccine. The germline CDR1 and CDR2 sequences are SGHTA and FQGNSA. Trimming took off 8 bases at V and 6 bases at J, with 14 bases between the two ends. The CDR3 is 13 amino acids. Study-wide results and caveats: At study baseline, merely five or six AZD1222 recipients were seropositive. Nearly half of spike-specific TCRs reportedly target unmutated variant regions.

As for this clone: Its target is unknown.

Clones were sequenced by immunoSEQ multiplex PCR, and TCRdb holds only the in-frame ones, with some missing. The sample holds 150,000 to 200,000 clones; over 80% are singletons and the top ten take under 3.5%. This clonotype was sampled from an adult in good health. This material consisted of peripheral blood, taken on day 0 of MenACWY control vaccination. The rearrangement uses TRBV7-2 and TRBJ2-4, with unresolved D. The chain's CDR3 is CASGEGFLNIQYF. Written as DNA, the CDR3 is TGTGCCAGCGGAGAAGGGTTTTTAAACATTCAGTACTTC.